These 25 T cell receptor beta chains originate from one sample sequenced in a study of cytomegalovirus exposure and HLA in healthy donors. The PCR had 60 Vbeta and 13 Jbeta primers. Data came from immunoSEQ multiplex PCR; TCRdb stores just in-frame clones and leaves some out. The table lists some 150,000 clones, more than 60% of them singletons, with approximately 3.2% in the top ten. Sequenced input: PBMCs. The origin of the receptors is a man in his forties in good health and CMV-seronegative.

On this clone itself: At one end, the junction sequence differs from germline, possibly due to a read error. The chain links TRBV19 to TRBJ2-7, with TRBD1 as a possible D gene (5 bases). CDR1 LNHDA and CDR2 SQIVND come from the germline V gene (reference sequence). The CDR3 is 14 amino acids. The CDR3: CASSTYQGSYEQYF. The CDR3 DNA reads TGTGCCAGCAGTACCTACCAGGGCTCCTACGAGCAGTACTTC.

The gene calls are TRBV27 and TRBJ2-3; 7 nucleotides agree with TRBD1. CDR1 MNHEY and CDR2 SMNVEV come from the germline V gene (reference sequence). The CDR3 runs 15 residues. V shed 3 bases, J shed 0 bases, and the junction held 3 bases outside the gene matches. DNA of the CDR3: TGTGCCAGCAGTTTCGGGACAGCTAGCACAGATACGCAGTATTTT. It encodes CASSFGTASTDTQYF.

For this clone: The junction and the germline gene differ at one end; a read error may be behind it. The gene calls are TRBV7-9 and TRBJ2-2, with D possibly being TRBD2 (6 bases). Per the germline V gene, CDR1 is SEHNR and CDR2 is FQNEAQ (reference sequence). The CDR3 spans 13 residues. In DNA form, the CDR3 reads TGTTCCAGCAGCTTCGAGGGAGGAAGGGAGCTGTTTTTT. It yields the protein CSSSFEGGRELFF.

This chain connects TRBV18 to TRBJ2-7, with D maybe TRBD2 (6 bases). V lost 0 bases and J 2 bases, leaving 20 bases between the germline ends. This CDR3 region has 18 residues. Germline values: CDR1 KGHSH, CDR2 LQKENI. The DNA of the CDR3 is TGTGCCAGCTCACCACCCATTCTAGGGCGGGGCCTTCCCTACGAGCAGTACTTC. Amino acids: CASSPPILGRGLPYEQYF.

The genes are TRBV28 and TRBJ1-2, with D hard to call. CDR1 MDHEN and CDR2 SYDVKM come from the germline V gene. This CDR3 contains 13 residues. V was cut by 2 bases and J by 5 bases, with 9 bases left in between. DNA for the CDR3: TGTGCCAGCAGTTTAACAGTTTCTTATGGCTACACCTTC. Protein sequence: CASSLTVSYGYTF.

This clone was detected a few times. The chain combines TRBV6-5 with TRBJ1-2, with D unresolved. Deletions cut 6 bases from V and 6 bases from J, with 17 bases between. This CDR3 spans 14 amino acids. Germline assignment: CDR1 MNHEY and CDR2 SVGAGI. The CDR3 nucleotides are TGTGCCAGCAGCCCCAGAATACCCGAGGATGGCTACACCTTC. It is translated as CASSPRIPEDGYTF.

This clone was observed a few times. The J gene is TRBJ2-7, the V gene TRBV6-6, with 10 bases fitting TRBD1. With 5 bases clipped from V and 3 bases from J, the junction kept 4 bases outside the gene matches. The CDR3 loop spans 14 amino acids. Germline V gene lookup returns CDR1 MNHNY and CDR2 SVGAGI (reference sequence). CDR3 region: CASSRGTGDYEQYF. The DNA of the CDR3 is TGTGCCAGCAGTCGTGGGACAGGGGACTACGAGCAGTACTTC.

This clone has just a few counts. The genes are TRBV5-6 and TRBJ2-7, with TRBD1 identical over 9 bases. CDR3 length equals 15 residues. The germline V gene has CDR1 SGHDT and CDR2 YYEEEE. Trimming cost V 2 bases and J 6 bases; bases outside gene matches: 9. The CDR3 bases are TGTGCCAGCAGCTTATTGGGACAGGGTATGCGCGAGCAGTACTTC. It is translated as CASSLLGQGMREQYF. Using reference TRBV5-6 and TRBJ2-7 for the parts outside the CDR3, the full variable domain is DAGVTQSPTHLIKTRGQQVTLRCSPKSGHDTVSWYQQALGQGPQFIFQYYEEEERQRGNFPDRFSGHQFPNYSSELNVNALLLGDSALYLCASSLLGQGMREQYFGPGTRLTVT.

This chain uses TRBV6-5 with TRBJ2-5, with D uncertain. The CDR3 contains 13 residues. The germline V gene has CDR1 MNHEY and CDR2 SVGAGI. The ends were cut back, 5 bases at V and 5 bases at J, with 12 bases in the middle. CDR3: CASSTPPIETQYF. CDR3 in DNA: TGTGCCAGCAGTACACCTCCCATCGAGACCCAGTACTTC.

The CDR3 loop reads CASSDAPGALGGYTF. As DNA, the CDR3 is TGTGCCAGCAGTGACGCACCGGGAGCCCTTGGAGGCTACACCTTC. The V gene is TRBV6-4, the J gene TRBJ1-2; D remains ambiguous. With 2 bases removed from V and 8 bases from J, the gap between germline ends came to 18 bases. The length of the CDR3 is 15 residues. Germline lookup yields CDR1 MRHNA and CDR2 SNTAGT.

This clone appeared a single time. The genes are TRBV9 and TRBJ2-6; 7 nucleotides align to TRBD2. V gave up 6 bases and J gave up 0 bases; unmatched junction bases: 12. Germline lookup yields CDR1 SGDLS and CDR2 YYNGEE. This CDR3 comprises 18 residues. CDR3 region: CASNLGGGRSSGANVLTF. CDR3 sequence (DNA): TGTGCCAGCAACCTAGGCGGGGGACGGAGCTCTGGGGCCAACGTCCTGACTTTC. Using reference TRBV9 and TRBJ2-6 for the parts outside the CDR3, the full variable domain is DSGVTQTPKHLITATGQRVTLRCSPRSGDLSVYWYQQSLDQGLQFLIQYYNGEERAKGNILERFSAQQFPDLHSELNLSSLELGDSALYFCASNLGGGRSSGANVLTFGAGSRLTVL.

There are a few counts of this clone. The chain links TRBV2 to TRBJ1-1; 9 nucleotides match TRBD1. The CDR3 loop spans 16 amino acids. Trimming removed 6 bases from V and 1 base from J; junction bases left unmatched: 9. Germline V lookup: CDR1 SNHLY, CDR2 FYNNEI. DNA of the CDR3: TGTGCCAGCAGCCCCGGACAGGGGATGTGGAACACTGAAGCTTTCTTT. Its translation is CASSPGQGMWNTEAFF.

This rearrangement joins TRBV5-8 to TRBJ1-6; maybe TRBD1 (6 bases). V dropped 0 bases and J dropped 9 bases, with 10 bases sitting between them. CDR3 length equals 14 residues. Germline CDR1 reads SGHTS; CDR2 reads YDEGEE. The CDR3 sequence is CASSLVAGVSPLHF. The CDR3 DNA sequence: TGTGCCAGCAGCTTGGTGGCAGGGGTTTCACCCCTCCACTTT.

The J gene is TRBJ1-1, the V gene TRBV5-1, with a tentative D call TRBD1 (5 bases). CDR1 is SGHRS, CDR2 YFSETQ, per germline. This CDR3 is 13 amino acids long. V was clipped by 4 bases and J by 7 bases, with 14 bases between them. The CDR3 DNA is TGCGCCAGCAGCCAGGATCCCCAGGGTGAAGCTTTCTTT. This gives the protein CASSQDPQGEAFF.

This clone is a singleton in its sample. The chain couples TRBV28 to TRBJ1-2; D is undetermined. Germline V gives CDR1 MDHEN, CDR2 SYDVKM. Trimming cost V 4 bases and J 2 bases, with 14 bases left between them. The CDR3 runs 15 residues. Here the CDR3 DNA reads TGTGCCAGCAGTTCCCCAGGAGGTAGAAACTATGGCTACACCTTC. This codes for CASSSPGGRNYGYTF.

The chain carries TRBV28 and TRBJ1-4, with D possibly TRBD1 on 5 matching bases. CDR3 length equals 15 residues. Trimming cost V 6 bases and J 7 bases, with 18 bases left between them. Germline V CDR1 and CDR2: MDHEN, SYDVKM. In nucleotides, the CDR3 is TGTGCCAGCAGAATAATCAGGGCTCTTGGTGAAAAACTGTTTTTT. Protein sequence: CASRIIRALGEKLFF.

In its sample, this clone was seen a few times. The genes are TRBV4-2 and TRBJ1-1, with D perhaps matching TRBD1 (5 bases). The CDR3 spans 17 residues. Germline CDR1 is LGHNA and CDR2 is YNFKEQ. V was pared by 6 bases and J by 4 bases, with 24 bases between. CDR3 protein: CASRKGMGGGLGTEAFF. In DNA form, the CDR3 reads TGTGCCAGCAGGAAGGGGATGGGAGGTGGTTTGGGCACTGAAGCTTTCTTT.

The chain couples TRBV19 to TRBJ2-1, with a tentative D call TRBD1 (6 bases). The V end was cut by 7 bases, the J end by 7 bases, with 17 bases between. This CDR3 contains 14 residues. In germline, CDR1 is LNHDA, CDR2 SQIVND (reference sequence). Here the CDR3 reads CASTGVGSINEQFF. CDR3 nucleotide sequence: TGTGCCAGTACAGGGGTTGGGTCGATTAATGAGCAGTTCTTC.

The chain uses TRBV6-1 and TRBJ2-5, with D possibly being TRBD2 (6 bases). This CDR3 has 16 residues. V was pared by 1 base and J by 1 base, with 13 bases between. CDR1 is MNHNS and CDR2 is SASEGT in the germline V gene. The CDR3 spells CASSEELAAGQETQYF. DNA for the CDR3: TGTGCCAGCAGTGAAGAGTTAGCGGCGGGCCAAGAGACCCAGTACTTC.

J is TRBJ1-2 and V is TRBV2, with 7 bases matching TRBD1. CDR3 length equals 14 residues. Germline-derived CDR1 and CDR2 are SNHLY and FYNNEI. The J segment lost 4 bases and the V segment lost 10 bases, leaving 12 bases of the junction unmatched. The CDR3 DNA reads TGTGCCACCAGACAGGGAGTGACGGGCTATGGCTACACCTTC. Its translation: CATRQGVTGYGYTF.

This clone was found a few times. V is TRBV5-1 and J is TRBJ1-2; 10 bases are shared with TRBD1. J lost 0 bases, V lost 4 bases, and 9 bases had no gene match. This CDR3 region has 17 residues. The germline gives CDR1 SGHRS, CDR2 YFSETQ. In nucleotides, the CDR3 is TGCGCCAGCAGCCGATGGGACAGGGGTTTAGCTAACTATGGCTACACCTTC. It is translated as CASSRWDRGLANYGYTF.

This clone came up once. The V gene is TRBV29-1, the J gene TRBJ1-1, with TRBD1 as a possible D gene (6 bases). Trimming removed 8 bases at V and 0 bases at J, with 16 bases between. The germline V gene encodes CDR1 SQVTM and CDR2 ANQGSEA. CDR3 length: 14 residues. Here the CDR3 DNA reads TGCAGCCCCCACCACAGGGATTTGAACACTGAAGCTTTCTTT. This gives the protein CSPHHRDLNTEAFF.

The J gene is TRBJ1-5, the V gene TRBV18; D call uncertain. Deletions cut 3 bases from V and 1 base from J, with 10 bases between. In germline, CDR1 is KGHSH, CDR2 LQKENI. The CDR3 runs 15 residues. CDR3 sequence: CASSPLGLSNQPQHF. CDR3 bases: TGTGCCAGCTCACCCCTCGGGTTGAGCAATCAGCCCCAGCATTTT.

The chain joins TRBV7-2 to TRBJ1-1; 7 positions match TRBD1. Germline CDR1 and CDR2: SGHTA and FQGNSA. V lost 0 bases and J lost 6; bases outside the gene matches: 4. This CDR3 is built from 14 residues. In DNA, the CDR3 is TGTGCCAGCAGCTTAGCGAGGGGGCGGTCTGAAGCTTTCTTT. Translation gives CASSLARGRSEAFF. The full variable domain, with the rest looked up from reference TRBV7-2 and TRBJ1-1, is GAGVSQSPSNKVTEKGKDVELRCDPISGHTALYWYRQSLGQGLEFLIYFQGNSAPDKSGLPSDRFSAERTGGSVSTLTIQRTQQEDSAVYLCASSLARGRSEAFFGQGTRLTVV.

This chain uses TRBV4-1 with TRBJ2-3; 11 nucleotides agree with TRBD2. The CDR3 has 18 residues. V lost 0 bases to trimming and J lost 4 bases; unmatched junction nucleotides: 9. Per germline, CDR1 MGHRA and CDR2 YSYEKL. This CDR3 reads CASSQDSGLAGGADTQYF. The DNA of the CDR3 is TGCGCCAGCAGCCAAGATTCAGGGCTAGCGGGGGGCGCAGATACGCAGTATTTT.